This TCR beta chain was observed in a study of shared clonotypes between healthy human individuals. From germline, CDR1 is LGHNA and CDR2 YSLEER. The V gene lost 4 bases and the J gene lost 1 base, with 13 bases spanning the gap. CDR3 length equals 15 residues. Cells designated naive CD8 were CD45RO-negative and were positively selected for CCR7, with terminally differentiated effector memory CD45RA+ cells excluded. Deep-level assay runs were performed. Measured with immunoSEQ multiplex PCR; TCRdb has only the in-frame clones, and not every one. The table includes some 2 million clones, 85% to 95% detected once.

The receptor's source is a man younger than 35 in good health. The J gene is TRBJ1-1, the V gene TRBV4-3; D gene uncertain. Sequenced sample: naive CD8+ T cells sorted from blood. The CDR3 protein is CASSPAVGWNTEAFF. CDR3 nucleotides: TGCGCCAGCAGCCCCGCCGTAGGGTGGAACACTGAAGCTTTCTTT.